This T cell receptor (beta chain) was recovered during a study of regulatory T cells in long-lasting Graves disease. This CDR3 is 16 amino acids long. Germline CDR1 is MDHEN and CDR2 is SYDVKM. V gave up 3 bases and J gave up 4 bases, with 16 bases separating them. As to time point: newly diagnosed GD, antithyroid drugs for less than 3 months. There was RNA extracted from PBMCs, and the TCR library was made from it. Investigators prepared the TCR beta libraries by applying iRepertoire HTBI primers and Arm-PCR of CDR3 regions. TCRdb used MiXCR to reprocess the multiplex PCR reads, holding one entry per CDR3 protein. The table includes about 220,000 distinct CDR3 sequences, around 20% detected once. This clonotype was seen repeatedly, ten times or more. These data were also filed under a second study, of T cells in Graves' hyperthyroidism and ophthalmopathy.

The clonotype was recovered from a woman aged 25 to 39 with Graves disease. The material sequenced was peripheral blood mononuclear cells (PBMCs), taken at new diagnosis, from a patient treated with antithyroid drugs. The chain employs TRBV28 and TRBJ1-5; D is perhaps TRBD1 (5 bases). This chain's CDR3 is CASSLSAGRNNQPQHF. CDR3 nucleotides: TGTGCCAGCAGTTTGAGCGCGGGACGGAATAATCAGCCCCAGCATTTT. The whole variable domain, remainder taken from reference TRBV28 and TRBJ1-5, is DVKVTQSSRYLVKRTGEKVFLECVQDMDHENMFWYRQDPGLGLRLIYFSYDVKMKEKGDIPEGYSVSREKKERFSLILESASTNQTSMYLCASSLSAGRNNQPQHFGDGTRLSIL.